Sequencing of this TCR beta chain was carried out in a study of blood T cell repertoires in COVID-19. Study context: From T cells, B-cell-depleted T cells, or PBMCs came the material, which was cDNA or gDNA.

The germline V gene has CDR1 SGHNT and CDR2 YYREEE (reference sequence). The J segment lost 2 bases and the V segment lost 4 bases, leaving 9 bases of the junction unmatched. The CDR3 is 15 residues long. Original methodology: Estimated nucleated cell counts came from reference gene primer amplification. The method was immunoSEQ multiplex PCR; TCRdb's version includes in-frame clones alone and lacks a portion of them. V and J calls and clone size follow that table, whereas D and trimming were derived from the DNA. The repertoire holds about 110,000 clones, with approximately 84% as singletons. The gene calls are TRBV5-4 and TRBJ2-7; TRBD1 aligns across 7 bases. The receptor was isolated from a woman aged 50 to 65 with acute or convalescent COVID-19. The specimen sequenced was peripheral blood. CDR3 sequence (DNA): TGTGCCAGCAGCCGAGGGGGCCCCTCTACCTACGAGCAGTACTTC. Protein product: CASSRGGPSTYEQYF.